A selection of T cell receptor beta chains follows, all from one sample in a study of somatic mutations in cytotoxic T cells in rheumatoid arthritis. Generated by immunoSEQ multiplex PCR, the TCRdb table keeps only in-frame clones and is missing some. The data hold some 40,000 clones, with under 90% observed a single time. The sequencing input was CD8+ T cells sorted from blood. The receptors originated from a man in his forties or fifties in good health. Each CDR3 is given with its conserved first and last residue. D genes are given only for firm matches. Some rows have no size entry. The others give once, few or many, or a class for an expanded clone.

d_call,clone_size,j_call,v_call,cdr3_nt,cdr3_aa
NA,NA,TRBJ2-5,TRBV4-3,TGCGCCAGCAGCCAAGTGGTAACGGGAGAGACCCAGTACTTC,CASSQVVTGETQYF
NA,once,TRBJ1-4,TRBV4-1,TGCGCCAGCAGCCAAGAGGGAACAACTAATGAAAAACTGTTTTTT,CASSQEGTTNEKLFF
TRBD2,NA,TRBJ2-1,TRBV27,TGTGCCAGCCTTCTCTTCGGGACTAGCGGTTACAATGAGCAGTTCTTC,CASLLFGTSGYNEQFF
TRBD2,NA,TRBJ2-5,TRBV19,TGTGCCAGTAGTATTTCTAGCGGCCCCCCGGGAGAGACCCAGTACTTC,CASSISSGPPGETQYF
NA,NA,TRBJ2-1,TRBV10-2,TGCGCCAGCGGTGACAGTTACAATGAGCAGTTCTTC,CASGDSYNEQFF
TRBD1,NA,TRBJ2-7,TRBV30,TGTGCCTGGCAGGACAGGGGCCACTACGAGCAGTACTTC,CAWQDRGHYEQYF
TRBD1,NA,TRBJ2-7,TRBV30,TGTGCCTGGAGTTTGGCCCGGGACAGCTACTCCTACGAGCAGTACTTC,CAWSLARDSYSYEQYF
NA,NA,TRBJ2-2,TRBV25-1,TGTGCCAGCAGTCCTCGACAGGGAGGGAACACCGGGGAGCTGTTTTTT,CASSPRQGGNTGELFF
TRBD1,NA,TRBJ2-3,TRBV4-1,TGCGCCAGCAGCCAAGATGACGGCAGGGGGCGGGCAGATACGCAGTATTTT,CASSQDDGRGRADTQYF
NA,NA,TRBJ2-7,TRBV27,TGTGCCAGCAGTTTACGGGCATTATTTTCTGAGCAGTACTTC,CASSLRALFSEQYF
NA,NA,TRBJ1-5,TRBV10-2,TGCGCCAGCAGTGAGTCGGGGCAGATTAATCAGCCCCAGCATTTT,CASSESGQINQPQHF
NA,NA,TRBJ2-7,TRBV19,TGTGCCAGTAGTGCCTCTGCGGGTGTCTCCTACGAGCAGTACTTC,CASSASAGVSYEQYF
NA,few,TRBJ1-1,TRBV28,TGTGCCAGCAGTTTATGGTATAGGAACACTGAAGCTTTCTTT,CASSLWYRNTEAFF
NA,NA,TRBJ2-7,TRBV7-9,TGTGCCAGCAGCGCCTCGGCCGGGACCACCTCCTACGAGCAGTACTTC,CASSASAGTTSYEQYF
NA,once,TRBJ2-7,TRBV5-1,TGCGCCAGCAGCTTGGGGCCAGCCTACGAGCAGTACTTC,CASSLGPAYEQYF
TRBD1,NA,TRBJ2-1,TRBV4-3,TGCGCCAGCGCAGACAGGGGCTCCTACAATGAGCAGTTCTTC,CASADRGSYNEQFF
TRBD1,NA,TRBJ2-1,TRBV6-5,TGTGCCAGCAGTTACTCGCGGACAGGGGGCAATGAGCAGTTCTTC,CASSYSRTGGNEQFF
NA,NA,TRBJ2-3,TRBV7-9,TGTGCCAGCAGCCCGCCGGGACTCGGCACAGATACGCAGTATTTT,CASSPPGLGTDTQYF
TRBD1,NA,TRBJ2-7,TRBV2,TGTGCCAAGCGAGCCGGGACAGGGGTGAACGAGCAGTACTTC,CAKRAGTGVNEQYF
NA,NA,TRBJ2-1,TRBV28,TGTGCCAGCAGTTACGCCGGAGGGGAGTTTGACAATGAGCAGTTCTTC,CASSYAGGEFDNEQFF
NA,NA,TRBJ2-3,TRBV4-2,TGTGCCAGCTCGCCTTTTTGGCCCACAGATACGCAGTATTTT,CASSPFWPTDTQYF
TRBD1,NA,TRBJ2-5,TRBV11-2,TGTGCCAGCAGCCGCACAGGGGGCAAAAAGACCCAGTACTTC,CASSRTGGKKTQYF
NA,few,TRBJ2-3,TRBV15,TGTGCCACCAGCAGAGGCGAAGGGACCACAGATACGCAGTATTTT,CATSRGEGTTDTQYF
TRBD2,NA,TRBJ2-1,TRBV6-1,TGTGCCAGCAGTACCCAGTGGGGGGGGTACAATGAGCAGTTCTTC,CASSTQWGGYNEQFF
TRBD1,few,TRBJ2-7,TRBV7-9,TGTGCCAGCAGCTTCCTGTGGACAGGGGAATCTGAGCAGTACTTC,CASSFLWTGESEQYF
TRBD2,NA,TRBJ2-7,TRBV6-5,TGTGCCAGCAGTCTATATAGGCGGGGGGACTACGAGCAGTACTTC,CASSLYRRGDYEQYF
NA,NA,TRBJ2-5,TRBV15,TGTGCCACCAGCAGAGATTTGGGGGGTCGGTATGAGACCCAGTACTTC,CATSRDLGGRYETQYF
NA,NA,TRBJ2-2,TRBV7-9,TGTGCCAGCAGCTTAGAGGGGGGACAACCCCCGGAGAGGACCGGGGAGCTGTTTTTT,CASSLEGGQPPERTGELFF
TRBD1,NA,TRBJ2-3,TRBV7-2,TGTGCCAGCAGCTTAATTCCGGGACAGGGGCAGTCAGATACGCAGTATTTT,CASSLIPGQGQSDTQYF
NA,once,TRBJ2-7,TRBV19,TGTGCCAGTAGTATCTTAGGGAGATACGAGCAGTACTTC,CASSILGRYEQYF